This entry features one TCR beta chain sequence. This table comes from immunoSEQ multiplex PCR, and its TCRdb copy is limited to in-frame clones, with some not included. This sample has under 6,000 clones, with more than 60% found just once. The sample is drawn from a study of immune evolution from preneoplasia to lung adenocarcinoma. CDR1 is SQVTM and CDR2 is ANQGSEA in the germline V gene. The V and J ends lost 4 bases and 7 bases respectively, with 10 bases between them. This CDR3 is built from 11 residues. This TCR was sampled from a person aged 60-79 years with lung adenocarcinoma. The chain couples TRBV29-1 to TRBJ1-2; maybe TRBD1 (6 bases). Sequenced sample: FFPE minimally invasive lung adenocarcinoma tissue. CDR3 region: CSVGHRVGYTF. The CDR3 nucleotides are TGCAGCGTTGGGCACAGGGTTGGCTACACCTTC.